These 32 T cell receptor beta chains were all obtained from the same sample, sequenced in a study of blood T cells in healthy people across ages. A J-beta primer mix and a sample-barcoded 5' primer were used in a second PCR of about 7 to 12 cycles. TCRdb analysed the 5' RACE reads with MiXCR anew, one entry per CDR3 protein. The table includes about 1.4 million distinct CDR3 sequences, almost 60% detected once. Material: blood. The source is a man younger than 35 in good health.

The chain uses TRBV7-9 and TRBJ2-4, with TRBD2 as a possible D gene (6 bases). The germline CDR1 and CDR2 sequences are SEHNR and FQNEAQ (reference sequence). The germline V and J ends were trimmed by 5 bases and 4 bases, with 6 bases remaining between them. This CDR3 region has 12 residues. The CDR3: CASSGGKNIQYF. CDR3 nucleotide sequence: TGTGCCAGCAGCGGGGGGAAAAACATTCAGTACTTC.

The gene calls are TRBV7-2 and TRBJ1-2; D unclear. The CDR3 has 13 amino acids. From germline, CDR1 is SGHTA and CDR2 FQGNSA. Trimming took off 5 bases at V and 10 bases at J, with 17 bases between the two ends. The CDR3 nucleotides are TGTGCCAGCAGCCCCCCGGGAGGGTGGGACTACACCTTC. It codes for CASSPPGGWDYTF.

CDR3 DNA: TGTGCCAGCAGCCTGGGGGGCCTAGCTCGCGATGAGCAGTTCTTC. Its translation is CASSLGGLARDEQFF. V gene TRBV7-2 combines with J gene TRBJ2-1, with D possibly being TRBD1 or TRBD2 (6 bases each). The germline gives CDR1 SGHTA, CDR2 FQGNSA. The CDR3 sequence is 15 residues long. Trimming cost V 5 bases and J 8 bases, with 19 bases left between them.

The chain joins TRBV7-9 to TRBJ2-7, with D possibly TRBD2 on 6 matching bases. V shed 1 base and J shed 5 bases, with 18 bases lying between them. CDR1 SEHNR and CDR2 FQNEAQ come from the germline V gene (reference sequence). The CDR3 runs to 16 residues. CDR3 in amino acids: CASSLVGSSGRHEQYF. The CDR3, as DNA: TGTGCCAGCAGCTTAGTCGGCAGCTCAGGGAGGCACGAGCAGTACTTC.

This clonotype was found a few times. The CDR3 spells CASSVQGLAKDTQYF. The CDR3 DNA follows: TGTGCCAGCAGTGTTCAGGGACTCGCCAAGGATACGCAGTATTTT. The chain uses TRBV2 and TRBJ2-3, with D possibly matching TRBD2 (6 bases). V lost 4 bases and J 6 bases, leaving 17 bases between the germline ends. Per germline, CDR1 SNHLY and CDR2 FYNNEI. This CDR3 is built from 15 residues.

The gene calls are TRBV7-9 and TRBJ1-1, with D perhaps TRBD1 (6 bases). CDR1 and CDR2 from the germline V gene are SEHNR and FQNEAQ (reference sequence). Trimming took 5 bases from V and 0 from J, leaving 13 bases between them. The CDR3 is 15 residues long. The CDR3, as DNA: TGTGCCAGCAGCGTCGCTCAGGGGATGAACACTGAAGCTTTCTTT. Translating it yields CASSVAQGMNTEAFF.

This clonotype was seen only a few times. The chain employs TRBV20-1 and TRBJ2-3, with 7 bases lining up with TRBD2. This CDR3 contains 14 residues. J was trimmed by 6 bases and V by 6 bases; bases with no gene match: 12. Germline V gene sequence: CDR1 DFQATT, CDR2 SNEGSKA (reference sequence). For the CDR3, the DNA is TGCAGTGCCATCAGCGGGATTGGATCTGATACGCAGTATTTT. It encodes CSAISGIGSDTQYF.

The genes are TRBV7-9 and TRBJ1-5; D might be TRBD1 (5 bases). Trimming removed 1 base from V and 1 base from J, with 17 bases in between. The CDR3 spans 18 residues. Germline V gene lookup returns CDR1 SEHNR and CDR2 FQNEAQ (reference sequence). This CDR3 is CASSLEGKKLGSNQPQHF. CDR3 nucleotides: TGTGCCAGCAGCTTAGAGGGGAAGAAATTAGGGAGCAATCAGCCCCAGCATTTT.

This rearrangement joins TRBV7-9 to TRBJ2-7, with 7 positions matching TRBD1. The length of the CDR3 is 15 residues. Trimming cost V 0 bases and J 3 bases; bases outside gene matches: 5. CDR1 SEHNR and CDR2 FQNEAQ come from the germline V gene (reference sequence). DNA for the CDR3: TGTGCCAGCAGCTTAGCTCCAGGGACAGACTACGAGCAGTACTTC. It specifies CASSLAPGTDYEQYF.

The chain carries TRBV5-4 and TRBJ2-3; 11 bases agree with TRBD1. This CDR3 region has 16 residues. V dropped 3 bases and J dropped 0; count of bases not matched to a gene: 3. CDR1 SGHNT and CDR2 YYREEE come from the germline V gene (reference sequence). This CDR3 is CASSSRDRGSTDTQYF. For the CDR3, the DNA is TGTGCCAGCAGCTCCCGGGACAGGGGGAGCACAGATACGCAGTATTTT.

This clonotype was counted between two and nine times. The chain couples TRBV10-2 to TRBJ2-1; no reliable D call. Trimming pared 4 bases from V and 0 bases from J, leaving 7 bases between. This CDR3 region has 14 residues. CDR1 WSHSY and CDR2 SAAADI come from the germline V gene. The CDR3 spells CASSVTSSYNEQFF. The CDR3 nucleotides are TGCGCCAGCAGTGTAACGAGCTCCTACAATGAGCAGTTCTTC.

The chain couples TRBV12-3 or TRBV12-4 to TRBJ2-3; TRBD1 aligns across 11 bases. The V and J ends lost 6 bases and 5 bases, in that order; junction bases with no gene match: 10. This CDR3 is built from 16 residues. This CDR3 reads CASSQISGTGGDTQYF. For the CDR3, the DNA is TGTGCCAGCAGCCAAATTTCCGGGACAGGGGGAGATACGCAGTATTTT.

In regard to this clonotype: One end of the junction is discordant with germline, which a read error may explain. The J gene is TRBJ2-4, the V gene TRBV7-2; 12 bases agree with TRBD2. CDR3 length equals 17 residues. The V gene's germline CDR1 is SGHTA and CDR2 FQGNSA. This CDR3 reads CASSLLAGGSTKNIQYF. The DNA for the CDR3 is TGTGCCAGTAGCTTACTAGCGGGGGGTTCGACCAAAAACATTCAGTACTTC.

The V and J genes are TRBV27 and TRBJ2-1, with a possible D match to TRBD2 (6 bases). In germline, CDR1 is MNHEY, CDR2 SMNVEV (reference sequence). This CDR3 has 15 residues. Trimming took 4 bases from V and 5 from J, leaving 15 bases between them. CDR3 in DNA: TGTGCCAGCAGTTCCCCCTCGGGGGTGAACAATGAGCAGTTCTTC. Translated, it gives CASSSPSGVNNEQFF.

The chain combines TRBV18 with TRBJ2-1; D gene uncertain. The CDR3 is made up of 16 amino acids. The V gene lost 4 bases and the J gene lost 2 bases, with 15 bases spanning the gap. CDR1 is KGHSH and CDR2 is LQKENI in the germline V gene. CDR3 protein: CASSLFPAMTYNEQFF. As DNA, the CDR3 is TGTGCCAGCTCACTATTCCCGGCCATGACCTACAATGAGCAGTTCTTC.

V and J are TRBV29-1 and TRBJ2-7; maybe TRBD2 (6 bases). There are 13 residues in the CDR3. Per the germline V gene, CDR1 is SQVTM and CDR2 is ANQGSEA. CDR3 bases: TGCAGTGTCAGAGCGGGTAGCTCCTACGAGCAGTACTTC. Residues: CSVRAGSSYEQYF.

V and J are TRBV7-9 and TRBJ2-1; 8 bases align to TRBD1. This CDR3 region has 12 residues. The V gene's germline CDR1 is SEHNR and CDR2 FQNEAQ (reference sequence). After removal of 5 bases from V and 8 bases from J, the junction contained 2 bases not matched to a gene. CDR3 nucleotide sequence: TGTGCCAGCAGCCCAGGGGGCCATGAGCAGTTCTTC. Protein sequence: CASSPGGHEQFF. Drawing the rest from reference TRBV7-9 and TRBJ2-1, the complete variable domain is DTGVSQNPRHKITKRGQNVTFRCDPISEHNRLYWYRQTLGQGPEFLTYFQNEAQLEKSRLLSDRFSAERPKGSFSTLEIQRTEQGDSAMYLCASSPGGHEQFFGPGTRLTVL.

This chain connects TRBV4-1 to TRBJ2-4, with 7 bases that match TRBD1. V shed 4 bases, J shed 1 base, and the junction held 16 bases outside the gene matches. The CDR3 loop spans 19 amino acids. The germline V gene encodes CDR1 MGHRA and CDR2 YSYEKL. As DNA, the CDR3 is TGCGCCAGCAGCCCGCGTGTCTTGAGGACAGGACCGGCCAAAAACATTCAGTACTTC. Protein product: CASSPRVLRTGPAKNIQYF.

V and J are TRBV28 and TRBJ1-3; tentative D call: TRBD1 (6 bases). Germline loops: CDR1 MDHEN, CDR2 SYDVKM. There are 16 residues in the CDR3. V lost 2 bases and J lost 7, with 18 bases in between. The CDR3 loop is CASSLGGLPGANTIYF. In nucleotides, the CDR3 is TGTGCCAGCAGTTTAGGCGGCCTGCCGGGGGCGAACACCATATATTTT. The complete variable domain, with remaining parts taken from reference TRBV28 and TRBJ1-3, reads DVKVTQSSRYLVKRTGEKVFLECVQDMDHENMFWYRQDPGLGLRLIYFSYDVKMKEKGDIPEGYSVSREKKERFSLILESASTNQTSMYLCASSLGGLPGANTIYFGEGSWLTVV.

This clonotype was recorded a few times. V is TRBV27 and J is TRBJ2-7; 7 bases map to TRBD2. The CDR3 runs to 15 residues. Germline-derived CDR1 and CDR2 are MNHEY and SMNVEV (reference sequence). With V trimmed by 6 bases and J by 1 base, 9 bases remained unmatched. The CDR3 protein is CASSPRLRESYEQYF. The CDR3 nucleotides read TGTGCCAGCAGCCCCCGTTTGCGGGAGTCCTACGAGCAGTACTTC.

CDR3 nucleotides: TGTGCCAGCAGCCGCCCGGGTGGCCCCGGGACAGATACGCAGTATTTT. Protein product: CASSRPGGPGTDTQYF. The J gene is TRBJ2-3, the V gene TRBV3-1; unclear D gene. Trimming pared 4 bases from V and 3 bases from J, leaving 17 bases between. The CDR3 contains 16 residues. CDR1 and CDR2 from the germline V gene are LGHDT and YNNKEL (reference sequence).

J is TRBJ2-7 and V is TRBV7-7; 7 positions match TRBD2. The V gene end was trimmed by 6 bases and the J gene end by 5 bases; junction bases not matched to a gene: 10. The germline gives CDR1 SSHAT, CDR2 FNYEAQ (reference sequence). The CDR3 sequence is 14 residues long. DNA of the CDR3: TGTGCCAGCAGGCAAGGACTAGGGACGGACGAGCAGTACTTC. The encoded protein is CASRQGLGTDEQYF.

The chain recombines TRBV5-6 with TRBJ1-5; the D is unclear. Germline V CDR1 and CDR2: SGHDT, YYEEEE. This CDR3 is built from 15 residues. Trimming took off 2 bases at V and 2 bases at J, with 11 bases between the two ends. CDR3 coding DNA: TGTGCCAGCAGCTTCTATAGGTGGGGCAATCAGCCCCAGCATTTT. The encoded protein is CASSFYRWGNQPQHF.

The chain recombines TRBV2 with TRBJ2-1, with D maybe TRBD2 (5 bases). The CDR3 is 15 amino acids. Trimming stripped 5 bases from V and 5 bases from J, with 16 bases between. Germline assignment: CDR1 SNHLY and CDR2 FYNNEI. CDR3 sequence (DNA): TGTGCCAGCAGTCTTCGGGATCCCAAGGACAATGAGCAGTTCTTC. Its translation is CASSLRDPKDNEQFF.

Of note for this clonotype: The junction does not match germline at one end; this may be a read error. CDR3 protein: CASSGVIGYGYTF. CDR3 bases: TGTGCCAGTAGCGGAGTCATAGGCTATGGCTACACCTTC. The gene calls are TRBV9 and TRBJ1-2; D gene uncertain. The CDR3 totals 13 residues. The germline V gene has CDR1 SGDLS and CDR2 YYNGEE.

This clonotype was seen more than once but under ten times. This chain joins TRBV7-2 and TRBJ2-1; TRBD1 matches at 7 bases. Losses at the gene ends were 9 bases for V and 4 bases for J; bases not matched to a gene: 15. This CDR3 is 16 amino acids long. Germline V gene sequence: CDR1 SGHTA, CDR2 FQGNSA. CDR3 in DNA: TGTGCCAGTGTGCAGGACAGGCCTCCCTCTTACAATGAGCAGTTCTTC. It encodes CASVQDRPPSYNEQFF.

This rearrangement joins TRBV18 to TRBJ1-5, with D maybe TRBD1 (5 bases). V lost 3 bases and J 5 bases, leaving 11 bases between the germline ends. CDR3 size: 14 residues. Germline V gives CDR1 KGHSH, CDR2 LQKENI. CDR3 nucleotides: TGTGCCAGCTCACCTACTCAGGGATATCAGCCCCAGCATTTT. It encodes CASSPTQGYQPQHF.

This chain connects TRBV5-1 to TRBJ2-5, with a tentative D call TRBD1 (5 bases). The closer fit of TRBJ2-7 to the DNA end suggests the J call may be wrong. The CDR3 extends over 14 amino acids. Looked up from germline, CDR1 is SGHRS and CDR2 is YFSETQ. CDR3 region: CASSQSPQDYEQYF. In DNA, the CDR3 is TGCGCCAGCAGCCAATCTCCACAGGACTACGAGCAGTACTTC.

The rearrangement uses TRBV5-1 and TRBJ2-3, with 7 bases that match TRBD1. CDR3 size: 18 residues. Trimming took 0 bases from V and 3 from J; bases not matched to a gene: 13. Per the germline V gene, CDR1 is SGHRS and CDR2 is YFSETQ. This chain's CDR3 is CASSLAINRGRGTDTQYF. The CDR3 DNA reads as TGCGCCAGCAGCTTGGCCATTAACAGGGGTCGTGGAACAGATACGCAGTATTTT.

V is TRBV5-1 and J is TRBJ2-1; a possible D gene is TRBD1 (5 bases). The CDR3 is made up of 13 amino acids. Per germline, CDR1 SGHRS and CDR2 YFSETQ. Deletions cut 4 bases from V and 10 bases from J, with 15 bases between. The CDR3 bases are TGCGCCAGCAGCGTTGTACTGGGGCGAGAGCAGTTCTTC. Protein product: CASSVVLGREQFF.

Only a few counts were recorded for this clonotype. V usage is TRBV7-9 and J usage is TRBJ1-2; no reliable D call. The germline CDR1 and CDR2 sequences are SEHNR and FQNEAQ (reference sequence). The CDR3 extends over 13 amino acids. V was shortened by 7 bases and J by 6 bases, with 15 bases between the two germline ends. The CDR3 nucleotides read TGTGCCAGCATCCTGATGGGGATTGATGGCTACACCTTC. Its translation: CASILMGIDGYTF.

This chain uses TRBV6-2 or TRBV6-3 with TRBJ1-1; weak D call: TRBD1 (5 bases). CDR1 and CDR2 (germline): MNHEY, SVGEGT. V shed 10 bases and J shed 0 bases, with 12 bases lying between them. The CDR3 loop spans 13 amino acids. The CDR3: CAIHRGLNTEAFF. The DNA of the CDR3 is TGTGCCATCCACCGGGGCCTGAACACTGAAGCTTTCTTT.